This record concerns one T cell receptor beta chain sequence. What it binds is unknown. This specimen includes other DNA sequences encoding the same CDR3. The data are from a study of shared clonotypes between healthy human individuals. On the study more broadly: Each donor had three CD4 naive, three CD4 memory, two CD8 naive and one CD8 memory plate.

General study findings and limits: Clonotype sharing across a few donors was observed for 4.5% to 6.5% of naive CD4 clonotypes.

The CDR3 runs to 14 residues. The V gene's germline CDR1 is MDHEN and CDR2 SYDVKM. V trimming: 2 bases; J trimming: 5 bases; junction bases outside the gene matches: 3. Adult Caucasians living in Nashville, Tennessee made up all of the donors. Assay used: immunoSEQ multiplex PCR; TCRdb lists only in-frame clones, some missing. This table has about 1 million clones, roughly 80% appearing once. The chain couples TRBV28 to TRBJ1-2; 9 bases are shared with TRBD1. Sequencing used memory CD4+ T cells sorted from blood. The subset was: CD45RA-negative fraction. The sequence was collected from a man in his late teens or twenties in good health. The CDR3 DNA sequence: TGTGCCAGCAGTTTAACAGGGGGCGGGTATGGCTACACCTTC. Translation gives CASSLTGGGYGYTF.